Presented here are 29 T cell receptor beta chains from one specimen sequenced in a study of OX40 agonist ivuxolimab in advanced cancers. Profiling relied on immunoSEQ multiplex PCR, and the TCRdb table lists in-frame clones only, not all of them. The profile shows some 96,000 clones, 85% to 95% of them singletons. Material: CD4+ or CD8+ T cells sorted from blood, obtained in a trial of the OX40 agonist ivuxolimab. The receptor source for this set is an adult with an advanced solid tumor such as melanoma, head and neck, liver or kidney cancer.

The chain recombines TRBV7-9 with TRBJ1-2; maybe TRBD1 (6 bases). The CDR3 length is 13 residues. The V end lost 4 bases, the J end lost 3 bases, and 9 bases lay between the germline ends. Per the germline V gene, CDR1 is SEHNR and CDR2 is FQNEAQ (reference sequence). The DNA for the CDR3 is TGTGCCAGCAGCTACAGGGAGGACTATGGCTACACCTTC. Translated, it gives CASSYREDYGYTF.

This chain connects TRBV7-3 to TRBJ2-3; D gene uncertain. The V gene's germline CDR1 is SGHTA and CDR2 FQGTGA. The V gene lost 2 bases and the J gene lost 3 bases, with 3 bases spanning the gap. This CDR3 spans 12 amino acids. In nucleotides, the CDR3 is TGTGCCAGCAGCTTATCTACAGATACGCAGTATTTT. Protein: CASSLSTDTQYF.

The table lists this clone with a count of one. The chain uses TRBV20-1 and TRBJ2-1, with D perhaps TRBD2 (5 bases). The germline CDR1 and CDR2 sequences are DFQATT and SNEGSKA (reference sequence). The V end was cut by 6 bases, the J end by 7 bases, with 10 bases between. The CDR3 covers 11 residues. CDR3: CSATDSNEQFF. CDR3 DNA: TGCAGTGCAACGGACTCAAATGAGCAGTTCTTC.

This clone was recorded only once. The chain uses TRBV18 and TRBJ2-1; 7 bases are a match to TRBD2. The germline gives CDR1 KGHSH, CDR2 LQKENI. The CDR3 sequence is 15 residues long. V dropped 1 base and J dropped 5; count of bases not matched to a gene: 5. The CDR3 loop is CASSPRTRGDNEQFF. The CDR3 coding sequence is TGTGCCAGCTCACCACGGACTAGGGGAGACAATGAGCAGTTCTTC. The complete variable domain, with remaining parts taken from reference TRBV18 and TRBJ2-1, reads NAGVMQNPRHLVRRRGQEARLRCSPMKGHSHVYWYRQLPEEGLKFMVYLQKENIIDESGMPKERFSAEFPKEGPSILRIQQVVRGDSAAYFCASSPRTRGDNEQFFGPGTRLTVL.

The gene calls are TRBV4-2 and TRBJ2-5; D not certain. The CDR3 contains 15 residues. Germline lookup yields CDR1 LGHNA and CDR2 YNFKEQ. Trimming stripped 2 bases from V and 5 bases from J, with 15 bases between. This chain's CDR3 is CASSQLAALVETQYF. CDR3 sequence (DNA): TGTGCCAGCAGCCAACTGGCGGCCCTGGTGGAGACCCAGTACTTC.

This clone was seen once. This sequence joins TRBV12-5 and TRBJ2-7; 8 bases agree with TRBD2. Losses at the gene ends were 0 bases for V and 4 bases for J; bases not matched to a gene: 14. This CDR3 is 18 amino acids long. Germline V lookup: CDR1 LGHNT, CDR2 FRNRAP. The CDR3 loop is CASGLVSLGGRRLYEQYF. Here the CDR3 DNA reads TGTGCTAGTGGTTTGGTCTCCCTCGGCGGGAGGCGTCTGTACGAGCAGTACTTC.

With respect to this clone: Other DNA sequences in the same sample also yield this CDR3. The gene calls are TRBV28 and TRBJ2-7, with D maybe TRBD1 (7 bases). CDR1 is MDHEN, CDR2 SYDVKM, per germline. The CDR3 consists of 15 residues. Trimming removed 1 base at V and 0 bases at J, with 10 bases between. CDR3: CASSLSGGSSYEQYF. The CDR3 DNA follows: TGTGCCAGCAGTTTATCAGGGGGGAGCTCCTACGAGCAGTACTTC.

The CDR3 bases are TGTGCCAGCTCACCATTCGACTCCTCCTACAATGAGCAGTTCTTC. Encoded protein: CASSPFDSSYNEQFF. The V call is TRBV18, the J call TRBJ2-1; D not resolved. The CDR3 loop spans 15 amino acids. The ends were cut back, 2 bases at V and 0 bases at J, with 8 bases in the middle. Germline V lookup: CDR1 KGHSH, CDR2 LQKENI. The variable domain in full, with the rest retrieved from reference TRBV18 and TRBJ2-1, is NAGVMQNPRHLVRRRGQEARLRCSPMKGHSHVYWYRQLPEEGLKFMVYLQKENIIDESGMPKERFSAEFPKEGPSILRIQQVVRGDSAAYFCASSPFDSSYNEQFFGPGTRLTVL.

The chain employs TRBV20-1 and TRBJ1-4; D remains ambiguous. CDR3 size: 11 residues. The V gene's germline CDR1 is DFQATT and CDR2 SNEGSKA (reference sequence). Trimming took off 3 bases at V and 8 bases at J, with 7 bases between the two ends. CDR3 DNA: TGCAGTGCTAGGCGTAACGAAAAACTGTTTTTT. Amino acids: CSARRNEKLFF.

This chain links TRBV28 with TRBJ2-7; possible D gene TRBD1, 5 bases. The germline gives CDR1 MDHEN, CDR2 SYDVKM. CDR3 size: 13 residues. V lost 2 bases and J lost 7, with 12 bases in between. CDR3 loop: CASSLPGQWEQYF. In nucleotides, the CDR3 is TGTGCCAGCAGTTTACCCGGACAATGGGAGCAGTACTTC.

This chain uses TRBV19 with TRBJ2-6, with D unclear. V was trimmed by 1 base and J by 0 bases, leaving 4 bases between them. CDR3 size: 15 residues. Germline values: CDR1 LNHDA, CDR2 SQIVND (reference sequence). CDR3 loop: CASSIVASGANVLTF. The DNA of the CDR3 is TGTGCCAGTAGTATAGTGGCCTCTGGGGCCAACGTCCTGACTTTC.

This chain uses TRBV19 with TRBJ2-6, with D possibly TRBD1 on 5 matching bases. Per germline, CDR1 LNHDA and CDR2 SQIVND (reference sequence). Trimming took 10 bases from V and 0 from J, leaving 13 bases between them. The CDR3 is 15 residues long. The CDR3 spells CANTPDNSGANVLTF. CDR3 DNA: TGTGCCAATACCCCGGACAACTCTGGGGCCAACGTCCTGACTTTC.

The V and J genes are TRBV4-3 and TRBJ1-5, with D maybe TRBD1 (6 bases). The CDR3 consists of 18 residues. The V end was cut by 4 bases, the J end by 4 bases, with 23 bases between. Germline loops: CDR1 LGHNA, CDR2 YSLEER. CDR3 amino acids: CASSPHWGGGQKNQPQHF. CDR3 bases: TGCGCCAGCAGCCCCCATTGGGGCGGGGGCCAGAAAAATCAGCCCCAGCATTTT.

This chain links TRBV10-3 with TRBJ2-3, with TRBD2 identical over 10 bases. This CDR3 has 15 amino acids. The V gene's germline CDR1 is ENHRY and CDR2 SYGVKD. The trim removed 3 bases at V and 2 bases at J, leaving 2 bases unmatched. CDR3 region: CAISDSGRPTDTQYF. The CDR3 DNA follows: TGTGCCATCAGTGATAGCGGGAGGCCCACAGATACGCAGTATTTT.

CDR3: CASTPRGGQQETQYF. The CDR3 region has the DNA TGTGCCAGCACCCCACGCGGGGGACAGCAAGAGACCCAGTACTTC. This rearrangement joins TRBV6-5 to TRBJ2-5; D assignment may be TRBD1 or TRBD2 (7 bases each). CDR3 size: 15 residues. Trimming removed 7 bases at V and 2 bases at J, with 17 bases between. Germline V gene lookup returns CDR1 MNHEY and CDR2 SVGAGI.

The chain uses TRBV11-3 and TRBJ1-1; tentatively, D is TRBD1 (5 bases). The CDR3 extends over 12 amino acids. V lost 6 bases and J lost 5, with 10 bases in between. Germline assignment: CDR1 SGHNT and CDR2 YENEEA. CDR3 sequence reads: CASRGVRTEAFF. The CDR3 bases are TGTGCCAGCAGGGGGGTAAGGACTGAAGCTTTCTTT.

The rearrangement uses TRBV19 and TRBJ1-1; the D gene is possibly TRBD1 (5 bases). V dropped 4 bases and J dropped 3 bases, with 15 bases sitting between them. The length of the CDR3 is 15 residues. Germline V CDR1 and CDR2: LNHDA, SQIVND (reference sequence). CDR3 protein: CASSRGMALDTEAFF. DNA for the CDR3: TGTGCCAGTAGTAGGGGCATGGCCCTCGACACTGAAGCTTTCTTT.

The chain has TRBV7-2 and TRBJ2-2; no clear D gene. This CDR3 has 15 amino acids. CDR1 SGHTA and CDR2 FQGNSA come from the germline V gene. With 0 bases removed from V and 5 bases from J, the gap between germline ends came to 10 bases. The CDR3 DNA reads as TGTGCCAGCAGCTTAGCGGTATTTGGTACCGGGGAGCTGTTTTTT. Its protein product is CASSLAVFGTGELFF. Filled out from reference TRBV7-2 and TRBJ2-2, the complete variable domain reads GAGVSQSPSNKVTEKGKDVELRCDPISGHTALYWYRQSLGQGLEFLIYFQGNSAPDKSGLPSDRFSAERTGGSVSTLTIQRTQQEDSAVYLCASSLAVFGTGELFFGEGSRLTVL.

The chain links TRBV4-2 to TRBJ1-5; D gene ambiguous. The germline V gene encodes CDR1 LGHNA and CDR2 YNFKEQ. The V end was cut by 2 bases, the J end by 6 bases, with 8 bases between. This CDR3 is 13 amino acids long. The CDR3 sequence: CASSQSLRQPQHF. The CDR3 coding sequence is TGTGCCAGCAGCCAAAGTCTCCGTCAGCCCCAGCATTTT.

CDR3: CASSLVRPPGHEQYF. The CDR3 region has the DNA TGTGCCAGCAGCTTGGTCCGTCCCCCAGGGCACGAGCAGTACTTC. The V and J genes are TRBV5-6 and TRBJ2-7, with a tentative D call TRBD1 (5 bases). Trimming shortened V by 0 bases and J by 5 bases, and 15 bases separated the two germline ends. The germline gives CDR1 SGHDT, CDR2 YYEEEE. The CDR3 has 15 residues.

V gene TRBV15 combines with J gene TRBJ2-7; D unclear. V shed 3 bases and J shed 0 bases, with 9 bases lying between them. Per germline, CDR1 LNHNV and CDR2 YYDKDF (reference sequence). The CDR3 spans 14 residues. CDR3 in amino acids: CATSRLMSSYEQYF. As DNA, the CDR3 is TGTGCCACCAGCAGGTTGATGAGCTCCTACGAGCAGTACTTC. Variable domain in full (rest from reference TRBV15 and TRBJ2-7): DAMVIQNPRYQVTQFGKPVTLSCSQTLNHNVMYWYQQKSSQAPKLLFHYYDKDFNNEADTPDNFQSRRPNTSFCFLDIRSPGLGDTAMYLCATSRLMSSYEQYFGPGTRLTVT.

This clone appeared once. The chain couples TRBV6-1 to TRBJ2-5; D gene unclear. Germline V gene data show CDR1 as MNHNS and CDR2 as SASEGT. The CDR3 consists of 14 residues. Trimming took off 4 bases at V and 2 bases at J, with 11 bases between the two ends. CDR3 nucleotide sequence: TGTGCCAGCAGTGTAATTAGGCCTCAAGAGACCCAGTACTTC. Protein: CASSVIRPQETQYF.

CDR3 amino acids: CASSQGRGVAIIEQFF. The CDR3 DNA is TGTGCCAGCAGCCAAGGTCGGGGGGTAGCTATCATTGAGCAGTTCTTC. The chain carries TRBV14 and TRBJ2-1, with 7 nucleotides matching TRBD2. J lost 9 bases, V lost 1 base, and 12 bases had no gene match. The CDR3 has 16 residues. Germline V lookup: CDR1 SGHDN, CDR2 FVKESK. Drawing the rest from reference TRBV14 and TRBJ2-1, the complete variable domain is EAGVTQFPSHSVIEKGQTVTLRCDPISGHDNLYWYRRVMGKEIKFLLHFVKESKQDESGMPNNRFLAERTGGTYSTLKVQPAELEDSGVYFCASSQGRGVAIIEQFFGPGTRLTVL.

The V and J genes are TRBV6-1 and TRBJ2-1, with TRBD2 matching over 10 bases. CDR3 size: 15 residues. The V gene end was trimmed by 4 bases and the J gene end by 5 bases; junction bases not matched to a gene: 5. CDR1 and CDR2 (germline): MNHNS, SASEGT. The CDR3 region has the DNA TGTGCCAGCAGTGCCCTAGCGGGGGATGACAATGAGCAGTTCTTC. It encodes CASSALAGDDNEQFF.

V usage is TRBV6-5 and J usage is TRBJ1-1; D is perhaps TRBD1 (5 bases). CDR3 length equals 15 residues. The ends were cut back, 6 bases at V and 1 base at J, with 15 bases in the middle. The germline gives CDR1 MNHEY, CDR2 SVGAGI. The CDR3: CASRPQGTGNTEAFF. CDR3 in DNA: TGTGCCAGCAGACCTCAGGGAACTGGGAACACTGAAGCTTTCTTT.

This chain connects TRBV30 to TRBJ1-2; a possible D gene is TRBD1 (5 bases). The CDR3 is 13 residues long. From germline, CDR1 is GTSNPN and CDR2 SVGIG (reference sequence). Trimming removed 5 bases from V and 2 bases from J, with 12 bases in between. For the CDR3, the DNA is TGTGCCTGGGCCAGGGACGGCAACTATGGCTACACCTTC. This gives the protein CAWARDGNYGYTF.

The chain employs TRBV10-1 and TRBJ1-5; tentatively, D is TRBD1 (6 bases). Per the germline V gene, CDR1 is WNHNN and CDR2 is SYGVQD (reference sequence). V was trimmed by 3 bases and J by 2 bases, leaving 8 bases between them. This CDR3 has 14 amino acids. CDR3: CASSDPGGNQPQHF. CDR3 bases: TGCGCCAGCAGTGACCCAGGGGGCAATCAGCCCCAGCATTTT.

The chain recombines TRBV28 with TRBJ2-7; D not resolved. Germline-derived CDR1 and CDR2 are MDHEN and SYDVKM. V lost 5 bases to trimming and J lost 4 bases, with 6 bases between them. The CDR3 runs to 11 residues. The CDR3 loop is CASSGRYEQYF. The CDR3, as DNA: TGTGCCAGCAGTGGCCGGTACGAGCAGTACTTC.

This clone showed up just once. The V and J genes are TRBV18 and TRBJ1-1; D call uncertain. This CDR3 contains 13 residues. Germline V gene data show CDR1 as KGHSH and CDR2 as LQKENI. Deletions cut 2 bases from V and 8 bases from J, with 12 bases between. This CDR3 is CASSPDILREAFF. For the CDR3, the DNA is TGTGCCAGCTCACCAGACATCCTCCGGGAAGCTTTCTTT.